The next 30 T cell receptor beta chains were all read from a single sample in a study of OX40 agonist ivuxolimab in advanced cancers. The library was generated by the immunoSEQ multiplex PCR assay. Entries here come from immuneACCESS through TCRdb and include only in-frame sequences with V and J called. Some clones fail to appear in such tables; in the studies checked, an unresolved V gene covers under half of the shortfall, and the cause of the remainder is unknown. The table for this sample lists around 58,000 clones; 84% of them were counted only once. The ten largest account for around 25% of the sample. This sample comprised CD4+ or CD8+ T cells sorted from blood, obtained in a trial of the OX40 agonist ivuxolimab. These receptors came from an adult with an advanced solid tumor such as melanoma, head and neck, liver or kidney cancer.

This chain joins TRBV7-9 and TRBJ2-7, with D possibly matching TRBD2 (7 bases). Germline V lookup: CDR1 SEHNR, CDR2 FQNEAQ (reference sequence). CDR3 length: 15 residues. V was cut by 8 bases and J by 3 bases, with 20 bases left in between. The CDR3 sequence: CASQPGGRTNYEQYF. The CDR3 DNA is TGTGCCAGCCAGCCCGGGGGGCGGACAAACTACGAGCAGTACTTC. The whole variable domain, remainder taken from reference TRBV7-9 and TRBJ2-7, is DTGVSQNPRHKITKRGQNVTFRCDPISEHNRLYWYRQTLGQGPEFLTYFQNEAQLEKSRLLSDRFSAERPKGSFSTLEIQRTEQGDSAMYLCASQPGGRTNYEQYFGPGTRLTVT.

The V call is TRBV6-5, the J call TRBJ1-1; D call uncertain. CDR3 size: 11 residues. Germline-derived CDR1 and CDR2 are MNHEY and SVGAGI. Trimming pared 0 bases from V and 11 bases from J, leaving 7 bases between. The CDR3 DNA reads TGTGCCAGCAGTTACTCCCAAGAGGCTTTCTTT. Protein: CASSYSQEAFF.

The gene calls are TRBV29-1 and TRBJ2-5, with TRBD2 matching over 7 bases. In germline, CDR1 is SQVTM, CDR2 ANQGSEA. The junction had 9 bases not matched to a gene; V was cut back by 7 bases and J by 4 bases. The CDR3 spans 13 residues. This CDR3 reads CSEVTSSAETQYF. The CDR3 nucleotides read TGCAGCGAGGTGACTAGCTCCGCAGAGACCCAGTACTTC. The full variable domain, completed using reference TRBV29-1 and TRBJ2-5, is SAVISQKPSRDICQRGTSLTIQCQVDSQVTMMFWYRQQPGQSLTLIATANQGSEATYESGFVIDKFPISRPNLTFSTLTVSNMSPEDSSIYLCSEVTSSAETQYFGPGTRLLVL.

The chain couples TRBV5-6 to TRBJ1-1, with TRBD1 as a possible D gene (5 bases). The CDR3 extends over 12 amino acids. Germline values: CDR1 SGHDT, CDR2 YYEEEE. The V gene lost 4 bases and the J gene lost 8 bases, with 12 bases spanning the gap. The CDR3 reads CASSQGRAEAFF. The CDR3 DNA sequence: TGTGCCAGCAGCCAGGGCAGGGCAGAAGCTTTCTTT.

The chain combines TRBV6-1 with TRBJ2-5, with TRBD1 as a possible D gene (5 bases). This CDR3 spans 12 amino acids. V lost 7 bases to trimming and J lost 6 bases, with 12 bases between them. The germline V gene has CDR1 MNHNS and CDR2 SASEGT. The CDR3 reads CASTEGVKTQYF. As DNA, the CDR3 is TGTGCCAGCACCGAAGGGGTAAAGACCCAGTACTTC.

This chain uses TRBV11-2 with TRBJ2-2; 8 positions agree with TRBD1. The CDR3 has 16 amino acids. CDR1 and CDR2 (germline): SGHAT, FQNNGV. Trimming at V came to 0 bases and at J to 0 bases, leaving 0 bases not matched to a gene. The CDR3 reads CASSLEDRANTGELFF. The CDR3 bases are TGTGCCAGCAGCTTAGAGGACAGGGCGAACACCGGGGAGCTGTTTTTT. The complete variable domain, with remaining parts taken from reference TRBV11-2 and TRBJ2-2, reads EAGVAQSPRYKIIEKRQSVAFWCNPISGHATLYWYQQILGQGPKLLIQFQNNGVVDDSQLPKDRFSAERLKGVDSTLKIQPAKLEDSAVYLCASSLEDRANTGELFFGEGSRLTVL.

The chain links TRBV5-6 to TRBJ1-6, with D tentatively TRBD1 (5 bases). The V end lost 0 bases, the J end lost 9 bases, and 19 bases lay between the germline ends. Germline V lookup: CDR1 SGHDT, CDR2 YYEEEE. CDR3 size: 17 residues. The CDR3 protein is CASSLVLFGTSSSPLHF. CDR3 nucleotides: TGTGCCAGCAGCTTGGTTCTGTTCGGGACTAGTAGTTCACCCCTCCACTTT.

The chain is built from TRBV6-1 and TRBJ2-2, with 10 bases that match TRBD1. Germline assignment: CDR1 MNHNS and CDR2 SASEGT. V trimming: 5 bases; J trimming: 3 bases; junction bases outside the gene matches: 3. The CDR3 is 15 residues long. The chain's CDR3 is CASSTGTGDTGELFF. In DNA, the CDR3 is TGTGCCAGCAGTACCGGGACAGGGGACACCGGGGAGCTGTTTTTT.

The V and J genes are TRBV28 and TRBJ1-2; perhaps TRBD1 as D (5 bases). Trimming removed 4 bases from V and 3 bases from J, with 9 bases in between. The CDR3 loop spans 13 amino acids. Germline V CDR1 and CDR2: MDHEN, SYDVKM. The CDR3 region has the DNA TGTGCCAGCAGTTCCGGGACGTACTATGGCTACACCTTC. Its translation is CASSSGTYYGYTF.

The chain uses TRBV5-6 and TRBJ2-1, with TRBD2 matching 7 bases. J lost 3 bases, V lost 1 base, and 7 bases had no gene match. The V gene's germline CDR1 is SGHDT and CDR2 YYEEEE. The length of the CDR3 is 16 residues. The CDR3 protein is CASSLNIERDYNEQFF. The DNA for the CDR3 is TGTGCCAGCAGCTTGAATATCGAGCGGGACTACAATGAGCAGTTCTTC.

The J gene is TRBJ1-1, the V gene TRBV19; no clear D gene. This CDR3 contains 14 residues. CDR1 and CDR2 (germline): LNHDA, SQIVND (reference sequence). V was clipped by 1 base and J by 2 bases, with 8 bases between them. The CDR3 nucleotides are TGTGCCAGTAGTATAGGCGAATACAACACTGAAGCTTTCTTT. Translated, it gives CASSIGEYNTEAFF.

This rearrangement joins TRBV6-5 to TRBJ1-6; D uncertain. The V gene lost 5 bases and the J gene lost 11 bases, with 10 bases spanning the gap. The CDR3 totals 12 residues. From germline, CDR1 is MNHEY and CDR2 SVGAGI. The CDR3 bases are TGTGCCAGCAGTACCGGGCCCCCACCCCTCCACTTT. Protein product: CASSTGPPPLHF.

The chain uses TRBV19 and TRBJ1-5; 7 bases are a match to TRBD1. V was pared by 5 bases and J by 2 bases, with 6 bases of the junction left unmatched. The V gene's germline CDR1 is LNHDA and CDR2 SQIVND (reference sequence). This CDR3 is 15 amino acids long. The CDR3, as DNA: TGTGCCAGTAGTGCGACAGGGTTGGGCAATCAGCCCCAGCATTTT. This codes for CASSATGLGNQPQHF.

This clone occurred once. CDR3 nucleotides: TGTGCCAGCATTGAGGGGAGTAGCTCCTACAATGAGCAGTTCTTC. It yields the protein CASIEGSSSYNEQFF. The chain carries TRBV2 and TRBJ2-1; tentatively, D is TRBD1 or TRBD2 (5 bases each). The CDR3 covers 15 residues. Deletions cut 7 bases from V and 0 bases from J, with 13 bases between. Germline CDR1 and CDR2: SNHLY and FYNNEI.

V and J are TRBV7-9 and TRBJ1-6; the D is unclear. The CDR3 is made up of 13 amino acids. Trimming removed 1 base at V and 9 bases at J, with 7 bases between. Looked up from germline, CDR1 is SEHNR and CDR2 is FQNEAQ (reference sequence). CDR3 sequence (DNA): TGTGCCAGCAGCTTAGGACTGAGTTCACCCCTCCACTTT. This codes for CASSLGLSSPLHF. The whole variable domain, filled in from reference TRBV7-9 and TRBJ1-6, reads DTGVSQNPRHKITKRGQNVTFRCDPISEHNRLYWYRQTLGQGPEFLTYFQNEAQLEKSRLLSDRFSAERPKGSFSTLEIQRTEQGDSAMYLCASSLGLSSPLHFGNGTRLTVT.

J is TRBJ2-7 and V is TRBV4-1, with TRBD1 matching over 10 bases. Germline CDR1 reads MGHRA; CDR2 reads YSYEKL. This CDR3 region has 16 residues. Unmatched junction bases numbered 9, after V lost 2 bases and J lost 5 bases. Here the CDR3 DNA reads TGCGCCAGCAGCCAAAGCCGGACAGGGGGATACCACGAGCAGTACTTC. It yields the protein CASSQSRTGGYHEQYF.

The rearrangement uses TRBV7-2 and TRBJ2-1; D is uncertain. The CDR3 has 15 amino acids. Looked up from germline, CDR1 is SGHTA and CDR2 is FQGNSA. The V end was cut by 2 bases, the J end by 3 bases, with 11 bases between. The CDR3 sequence: CASSLSLGFYNEQFF. DNA of the CDR3: TGTGCCAGCAGCTTAAGCCTGGGGTTCTACAATGAGCAGTTCTTC.

The CDR3 spells CASSLGGFNEQFF. CDR3 nucleotide sequence: TGTGCCAGCAGTTTAGGCGGCTTCAATGAGCAGTTCTTC. The chain carries TRBV28 and TRBJ2-1; D not certain. CDR1 MDHEN and CDR2 SYDVKM come from the germline V gene. The CDR3 loop spans 13 amino acids. V lost 2 bases and J 6 bases, leaving 8 bases between the germline ends.

The chain couples TRBV18 to TRBJ1-4; D is unclear. V lost 3 bases and J 0 bases, leaving 5 bases between the germline ends. Germline V gives CDR1 KGHSH, CDR2 LQKENI. The CDR3 sequence is 14 residues long. The CDR3 coding sequence is TGTGCCAGCTCACCCCCATCAACTAATGAAAAACTGTTTTTT. Amino acids: CASSPPSTNEKLFF.

The chain uses TRBV2 and TRBJ2-2; D is perhaps TRBD1 (5 bases). This CDR3 is 14 amino acids long. CDR1 SNHLY and CDR2 FYNNEI come from the germline V gene. The ends were cut back, 7 bases at V and 2 bases at J, with 11 bases in the middle. CDR3 coding DNA: TGTGCCAGCATCCCGACAGTCAACACCGGGGAGCTGTTTTTT. This sequence encodes CASIPTVNTGELFF.

This clone was found once. The chain couples TRBV11-3 to TRBJ2-2, with 7 positions matching TRBD1. Trimming at V came to 6 bases and at J to 6 bases, leaving 13 bases not matched to a gene. CDR1 and CDR2 (germline): SGHNT, YENEEA. The CDR3 contains 16 residues. CDR3 loop: CASSFRQGWVSGELFF. CDR3 coding DNA: TGTGCCAGCAGTTTTCGACAGGGATGGGTGTCCGGGGAGCTGTTTTTT. Full variable domain (remainder filled in from reference TRBV11-3 and TRBJ2-2): EAGVVQSPRYKIIEKKQPVAFWCNPISGHNTLYWYLQNLGQGPELLIRYENEEAVDDSQLPKDRFSAERLKGVDSTLKIQPAELGDSAVYLCASSFRQGWVSGELFFGEGSRLTVL.

The V call is TRBV7-2, the J call TRBJ2-7; a possible D gene is TRBD2 (5 bases). The CDR3 consists of 14 residues. The V and J ends lost 5 bases and 3 bases respectively, with 14 bases between them. The germline V gene encodes CDR1 SGHTA and CDR2 FQGNSA. The CDR3 region is CASSVEREFYEQYF. In DNA form, the CDR3 reads TGTGCCAGCAGCGTAGAGAGGGAGTTCTACGAGCAGTACTTC. Full variable domain (missing parts from reference TRBV7-2 and TRBJ2-7): GAGVSQSPSNKVTEKGKDVELRCDPISGHTALYWYRQSLGQGLEFLIYFQGNSAPDKSGLPSDRFSAERTGGSVSTLTIQRTQQEDSAVYLCASSVEREFYEQYFGPGTRLTVT.

The chain is built from TRBV9 and TRBJ1-4, with 8 bases identical to TRBD1. The ends lost 4 bases at V and 8 bases at J; junction bases unmatched: 10. Germline CDR1 SGDLS, CDR2 YYNGEE. The CDR3 contains 15 residues. CDR3 sequence reads: CASSSGTGRGEKLFF. The DNA of the CDR3 is TGTGCCAGCAGCTCCGGGACAGGAAGAGGAGAAAAACTGTTTTTT.

The V gene is TRBV29-1, the J gene TRBJ2-1; TRBD2 agrees at 10 bases. V was clipped by 6 bases and J by 10 bases; unmatched bases: 12. This CDR3 is 14 amino acids long. Germline V gene lookup returns CDR1 SQVTM and CDR2 ANQGSEA. The DNA for the CDR3 is TGCAGCGTGGGACTAGCGATCACCACTTGGGAGCAGTTCTTC. Residues: CSVGLAITTWEQFF.

The V and J genes are TRBV5-6 and TRBJ1-1, with D uncertain. The V end lost 3 bases, the J end lost 5 bases, and 14 bases lay between the germline ends. The CDR3 has 14 residues. CDR1 SGHDT and CDR2 YYEEEE come from the germline V gene. The CDR3 DNA follows: TGTGCCAGCAGCTCCGCAAGGGCCGGAACTGAAGCTTTCTTT. It translates to CASSSARAGTEAFF.

This rearrangement joins TRBV29-1 to TRBJ2-7; tentatively, D is TRBD1 (6 bases). V was pared by 6 bases and J by 3 bases, with 30 bases between. Germline values: CDR1 SQVTM, CDR2 ANQGSEA. The CDR3 runs 18 residues. In DNA, the CDR3 is TGCAGCGTGCCTAGGGGGTACCTGGACGTCCCTTTCAGCTACGAGCAGTACTTC. Residues: CSVPRGYLDVPFSYEQYF.

The table lists this clone with a few counts. The rearrangement uses TRBV30 and TRBJ1-1, with D uncertain. Germline assignment: CDR1 GTSNPN and CDR2 SVGIG (reference sequence). The V end lost 2 bases, the J end lost 1 base, and 8 bases lay between the germline ends. The CDR3 consists of 13 residues. CDR3 sequence (DNA): TGTGCCTGGAGTCCAAGTTGGAACACTGAAGCTTTCTTT. It translates to CAWSPSWNTEAFF.

The rearrangement links TRBV5-1 to TRBJ2-2; D call uncertain. V lost 4 bases and J 6 bases, leaving 4 bases between the germline ends. The CDR3 spans 11 residues. Germline V gene sequence: CDR1 SGHRS, CDR2 YFSETQ. This chain's CDR3 is CASSESGELFF. CDR3 nucleotide sequence: TGCGCCAGCAGCGAATCCGGGGAGCTGTTTTTT.

This chain uses TRBV11-3 with TRBJ2-1, with a tentative D call TRBD1 (5 bases). Trimming took 5 bases from V and 6 from J, leaving 14 bases between them. The length of the CDR3 is 14 residues. The germline gives CDR1 SGHNT, CDR2 YENEEA. The CDR3 bases are TGTGCCAGCAGCCGACAAGAAAGGGGCAATGAGCAGTTCTTC. Amino acid sequence: CASSRQERGNEQFF. Combining the CDR3 with reference TRBV11-3 and TRBJ2-1 gives the whole variable domain EAGVVQSPRYKIIEKKQPVAFWCNPISGHNTLYWYLQNLGQGPELLIRYENEEAVDDSQLPKDRFSAERLKGVDSTLKIQPAELGDSAVYLCASSRQERGNEQFFGPGTRLTVL.

The rearrangement joins TRBV4-1 to TRBJ2-1, with D hard to call. Germline V gene lookup returns CDR1 MGHRA and CDR2 YSYEKL. V was shortened by 0 bases and J by 6 bases, with 15 bases between the two germline ends. This CDR3 region has 16 residues. The CDR3 sequence: CASSQERSASFNEQFF. As DNA, the CDR3 is TGCGCCAGCAGCCAAGAGAGGTCAGCAAGCTTCAATGAGCAGTTCTTC.